A selection of T cell receptor beta chains follows, all from one sample in a study of blood T cell repertoires in COVID-19. Sequencing was performed with immunoSEQ multiplex PCR; in TCRdb, only in-frame clones are kept and a portion is missing. The table shows approximately 90,000 clones, with about 80% occurring only once. Sequencing was performed on peripheral blood. The receptor source for this set is a woman older than 75 with acute or convalescent COVID-19. Both conserved end residues are trimmed from each CDR3. Fields, in order: V gene, J gene, D gene, CDR3 protein. A D gene is named only where the DNA matches it firmly.

v_gene: TRBV7-2; j_gene: TRBJ1-2; d_gene: .; CDR3aa: ASSSAPGHNYGYT
v_gene: TRBV11-2; j_gene: TRBJ2-3; d_gene: .; CDR3aa: ASSLFLWAGDTQY
v_gene: TRBV5-1; j_gene: TRBJ2-2; d_gene: .; CDR3aa: ASSLFGGRNTGELF
v_gene: TRBV30; j_gene: TRBJ2-7; d_gene: .; CDR3aa: AWARSPEHEQY
v_gene: TRBV21-1; j_gene: TRBJ1-1; d_gene: .; CDR3aa: ASSRGGRHTEAF
v_gene: TRBV2; j_gene: TRBJ2-7; d_gene: .; CDR3aa: ASSEALVGHSYEQY
v_gene: TRBV6-5; j_gene: TRBJ1-3; d_gene: .; CDR3aa: ASSRRDSGNTIY
v_gene: TRBV7-2; j_gene: TRBJ1-1; d_gene: .; CDR3aa: ASSLVTGNTEAF
v_gene: TRBV30; j_gene: TRBJ1-3; d_gene: .; CDR3aa: AWTLLLTGTTDSGNTIY
v_gene: TRBV4-1; j_gene: TRBJ2-7; d_gene: TRBD2; CDR3aa: ASSQGTSGRLYEQY
v_gene: TRBV5-4; j_gene: TRBJ2-5; d_gene: .; CDR3aa: ASSIGSARRETQY
v_gene: TRBV7-2; j_gene: TRBJ2-2; d_gene: .; CDR3aa: ASSPTSFTGELF
v_gene: TRBV14; j_gene: TRBJ1-1; d_gene: TRBD1; CDR3aa: ASSLNPGQGAWTEAF
v_gene: TRBV5-7; j_gene: TRBJ2-3; d_gene: .; CDR3aa: ASSLVNATRTDTQY
v_gene: TRBV28; j_gene: TRBJ2-7; d_gene: TRBD1; CDR3aa: ASSSQGVEQY
v_gene: TRBV20-1; j_gene: TRBJ1-1; d_gene: TRBD1; CDR3aa: SASPYRDRGTEAF
v_gene: TRBV7-9; j_gene: TRBJ2-7; d_gene: TRBD2; CDR3aa: AVARTSGSYEQY
v_gene: TRBV5-4; j_gene: TRBJ1-6; d_gene: TRBD1; CDR3aa: ASSLAGGFYNSPLH
v_gene: TRBV6-5; j_gene: TRBJ1-1; d_gene: .; CDR3aa: ASSRGGRTEAF